One sample yielded the 16 T cell receptor beta chains listed below, sequenced in a study of cytomegalovirus exposure and HLA in healthy donors. PCR was performed using 60 Vbeta and 13 Jbeta primers. The assay was immunoSEQ multiplex PCR, and TCRdb's table has in-frame clones only and misses some. The sample includes 200,000 or so clones, approximately 84% of them seen just once. The specimen was PBMCs. The receptors stem from a woman between 45 and 65 years old in good health and CMV-seropositive.

This clone was recorded once. In DNA, the CDR3 is TGCAGCGTTGAAGCAATTCTAGCGGGGGGGCCCTATGAGCAGTTCTTC. It codes for CSVEAILAGGPYEQFF. The chain has TRBV29-1 and TRBJ2-1, with 12 nucleotides matching TRBD2. In germline, CDR1 is SQVTM, CDR2 ANQGSEA. With 1 base clipped from V and 8 bases from J, the junction kept 9 bases outside the gene matches. The CDR3 covers 16 residues.

The J gene is TRBJ1-1, the V gene TRBV6-6; D is perhaps TRBD1 (5 bases). Per germline, CDR1 MNHNY and CDR2 SVGAGI (reference sequence). Trimming left V 5 bases short and J 3 bases short, with 10 bases between. The CDR3 contains 13 residues. CDR3 coding DNA: TGTGCCAGCAGTCCCCGGGGGGACACTGAAGCTTTCTTT. Translating it yields CASSPRGDTEAFF.

V usage is TRBV19 and J usage is TRBJ1-1; D is unresolved. The CDR3 length is 13 residues. Germline CDR1 and CDR2: LNHDA and SQIVND (reference sequence). The V end was cut by 6 bases, the J end by 4 bases, with 12 bases between. Written as DNA, the CDR3 is TGTGCCAGTAGAGAGGGCTCCTTCACTGAAGCTTTCTTT. Translation: CASREGSFTEAFF.

The chain joins TRBV19 to TRBJ2-7, with no clear D. Germline V gene lookup returns CDR1 LNHDA and CDR2 SQIVND (reference sequence). The CDR3 spans 14 residues. Trimming took off 7 bases at V and 0 bases at J, with 13 bases between the two ends. CDR3 residues: CASKRLASSYEQYF. CDR3 coding DNA: TGTGCCAGTAAGAGACTGGCTAGCTCCTACGAGCAGTACTTC.

The chain links TRBV15 to TRBJ2-3; unclear D gene. Germline V CDR1 and CDR2: LNHNV, YYDKDF (reference sequence). Trimming stripped 0 bases from V and 2 bases from J, with 15 bases between. This CDR3 has 17 residues. CDR3 sequence: CATSRDRWITDTDTQYF. The CDR3 DNA reads TGTGCCACCAGCAGAGATCGTTGGATAACAGACACAGATACGCAGTATTTT.

The J gene is TRBJ2-1, the V gene TRBV6-5, with TRBD1 as a possible D gene (6 bases). Germline V gene sequence: CDR1 MNHEY, CDR2 SVGAGI. The V end was cut by 6 bases, the J end by 1 base, with 10 bases between. The CDR3 has 14 amino acids. CDR3 coding DNA: TGTGCCAGCAGCACCAGGGGTTCCTACAATGAGCAGTTCTTC. This sequence encodes CASSTRGSYNEQFF.

The table lists this clone with a few counts. The chain couples TRBV30 to TRBJ1-1; possibly TRBD1 for D (5 bases). Germline CDR1 is GTSNPN and CDR2 is SVGIG (reference sequence). This CDR3 contains 14 residues. V lost 2 bases to trimming and J lost 4 bases, with 14 bases between them. The CDR3 protein is CAWSSYQGTTEAFF. Here the CDR3 DNA reads TGTGCCTGGAGTTCATACCAGGGTACCACTGAAGCTTTCTTT.

The chain couples TRBV4-1 to TRBJ2-5; 9 bases map to TRBD2. CDR3 length: 18 amino acids. Germline loops: CDR1 MGHRA, CDR2 YSYEKL. V lost 0 bases to trimming and J lost 5 bases; unmatched junction nucleotides: 13. The chain's CDR3 is CASSQDGLAGGRSETQYF. Written as DNA, the CDR3 is TGCGCCAGCAGCCAAGATGGATTGGCGGGGGGGCGTAGTGAGACCCAGTACTTC.

The chain carries TRBV7-3 and TRBJ2-1, with D possibly matching TRBD1 (5 bases). The CDR3 runs to 11 residues. Trimming took 4 bases from V and 9 from J, leaving 7 bases between them. In germline, CDR1 is SGHTA, CDR2 FQGTGA. The CDR3 region is CASSSGIEQFF. The CDR3 DNA reads as TGTGCCAGCAGCTCAGGGATTGAGCAGTTCTTC.

V is TRBV28 and J is TRBJ2-7; TRBD2 agrees at 9 bases. This CDR3 has 14 amino acids. The germline V gene encodes CDR1 MDHEN and CDR2 SYDVKM. J gave up 4 bases and V 3 bases, and 4 bases lay outside the gene matches. The CDR3 here is CASSLGGGAYEQYF. CDR3 DNA: TGTGCCAGCAGTTTGGGCGGGGGGGCGTACGAGCAGTACTTC. Together with reference TRBV28 and TRBJ2-7, the CDR3 gives the full variable domain: DVKVTQSSRYLVKRTGEKVFLECVQDMDHENMFWYRQDPGLGLRLIYFSYDVKMKEKGDIPEGYSVSREKKERFSLILESASTNQTSMYLCASSLGGGAYEQYFGPGTRLTVT.

The V call is TRBV7-8, the J call TRBJ1-1; no clear D. There are 12 residues in the CDR3. Germline V lookup: CDR1 SGHVS, CDR2 FQNEAQ. V was shortened by 5 bases and J by 4 bases, with 8 bases between the two germline ends. In nucleotides, the CDR3 is TGTGCCAGCAGCCAAGGACTCACTGAAGCTTTCTTT. Its translation is CASSQGLTEAFF. The full variable domain, in which reference TRBV7-8 and TRBJ1-1 provide the parts outside the CDR3, is GAGVSQSPRYKVAKRGQDVALRCDPISGHVSLFWYQQALGQGPEFLTYFQNEAQLDKSGLPSDRFFAERPEGSVSTLKIQRTQQEDSAVYLCASSQGLTEAFFGQGTRLTVV.

This chain links TRBV4-1 with TRBJ1-2, with TRBD1 as a possible D gene (6 bases). CDR1 is MGHRA and CDR2 is YSYEKL in the germline V gene. V shed 6 bases and J shed 3 bases, with 17 bases lying between them. CDR3 size: 15 residues. CDR3 DNA: TGCGCCAGCAGTCCTAGGGGGGGTAGTGACTATGGCTACACCTTC. It yields the protein CASSPRGGSDYGYTF.

The chain joins TRBV29-1 to TRBJ2-3; 9 bases are a match to TRBD1. This CDR3 region has 15 residues. CDR1 and CDR2 (germline): SQVTM, ANQGSEA. Trimming took 0 bases from V and 5 from J; bases not matched to a gene: 6. In DNA, the CDR3 is TGCAGCGTTGAAGATGGGGACAGGGAGGAAGATACGCAGTATTTT. It yields the protein CSVEDGDREEDTQYF.

The chain has TRBV7-2 and TRBJ1-2; TRBD1 agrees at 8 bases. Germline values: CDR1 SGHTA, CDR2 FQGNSA. Unmatched junction bases numbered 5, after V lost 5 bases and J lost 0 bases. The CDR3 length is 15 residues. The CDR3: CASSLDRGSNYGYTF. CDR3 in DNA: TGTGCCAGCAGCCTAGACAGGGGATCTAACTATGGCTACACCTTC.

This chain connects TRBV18 to TRBJ2-5; a possible D gene is TRBD2 (6 bases). The CDR3 has 16 amino acids. CDR1 KGHSH and CDR2 LQKENI come from the germline V gene. The V gene lost 1 base and the J gene lost 1 base, with 13 bases spanning the gap. CDR3 protein: CASSPQGGVGQETQYF. CDR3 sequence (DNA): TGTGCCAGCTCACCACAGGGCGGGGTTGGCCAAGAGACCCAGTACTTC.

The V call is TRBV2, the J call TRBJ1-3; a possible D gene is TRBD1 (5 bases). The V gene's germline CDR1 is SNHLY and CDR2 FYNNEI. The CDR3 length is 13 residues. V was clipped by 8 bases and J by 0 bases, with 8 bases between them. In DNA form, the CDR3 reads TGTGCCAGCCTGGGGCTCTCTGGAAACACCATATATTTT. This translates into CASLGLSGNTIYF. The complete variable domain, with remaining parts taken from reference TRBV2 and TRBJ1-3, reads EPEVTQTPSHQVTQMGQEVILRCVPISNHLYFYWYRQILGQKVEFLVSFYNNEISEKSEIFDDQFSVERPDGSNFTLKIRSTKLEDSAMYFCASLGLSGNTIYFGEGSWLTVV.